The clone carrying this TCR beta chain was seen many times. Its antigen is unknown. This sample was taken from a study of identical twins. Germline V gene lookup returns CDR1 SGHRS and CDR2 YFSETQ. This CDR3 is built from 13 residues. V lost 3 bases to trimming and J lost 0 bases, with 7 bases between them. Study findings and constraints: For out-of-frame alpha sequences shared by twins, low generation probability was in excess.

TCRdb redid the calling of the 5' RACE reads with MiXCR, one entry per CDR3 protein. Among around 160,000 distinct CDR3 sequences, roughly 3.2% were seen once, and the ten largest hold more than 6.5%. Sample: memory T cells sorted from blood. This TCR derives from a man aged 18-30 years in good health. This chain joins TRBV5-1 and TRBJ2-7, with D hard to call. This chain's CDR3 is CASSSQASYEQYF. The CDR3 region has the DNA TGCGCCAGCAGCTCCCAAGCCTCCTACGAGCAGTACTTC.